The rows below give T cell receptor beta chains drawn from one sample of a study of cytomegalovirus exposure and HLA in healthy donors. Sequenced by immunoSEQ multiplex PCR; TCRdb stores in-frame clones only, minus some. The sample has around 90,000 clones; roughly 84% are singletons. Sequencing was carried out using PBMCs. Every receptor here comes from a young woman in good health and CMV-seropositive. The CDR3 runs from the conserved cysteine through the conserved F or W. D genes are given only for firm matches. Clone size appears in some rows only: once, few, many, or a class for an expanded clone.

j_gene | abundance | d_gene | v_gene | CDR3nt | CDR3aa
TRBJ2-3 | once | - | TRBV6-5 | TGTGCCAGCAGTTACGATGGCAGGGTGGAGTATTTT | CASSYDGRVEYF
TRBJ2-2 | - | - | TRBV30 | TGTGCCTGGAGCCAACAGGGCCCGAACACCGGGGAGCTGTTTTTT | CAWSQQGPNTGELFF
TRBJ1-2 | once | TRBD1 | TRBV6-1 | TGTGCCAGCAGTGAGGGACAGTTCGGCTATGGCTACACCTTC | CASSEGQFGYGYTF
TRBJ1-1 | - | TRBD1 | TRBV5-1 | TGCGCCAGCAGTCGGACAGGGGCCCGAGGCACTGAAGCTTTCTTT | CASSRTGARGTEAFF
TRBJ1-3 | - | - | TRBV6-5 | TGTGCCAGCATTCCCACAGGCTCTGGAAACACCATATATTTT | CASIPTGSGNTIYF
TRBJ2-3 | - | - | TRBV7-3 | TGTGCCAGCAGCTTACAGTCCACCGGGGGCACAGATACGCAGTATTTT | CASSLQSTGGTDTQYF
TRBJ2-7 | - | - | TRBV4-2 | TGTGCCAGCAGCCTTCGGTCCGAGGGTACCTACGAGCAGTACTTC | CASSLRSEGTYEQYF
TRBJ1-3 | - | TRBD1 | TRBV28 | TGTGCCAGCAGCACGACAGGGGTGAGAGGAAACACCATATATTTT | CASSTTGVRGNTIYF
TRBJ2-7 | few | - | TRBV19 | TGTGCCAGTAGTGCCCCCGGGACACCCGGGCTCGAGCAGTACTTC | CASSAPGTPGLEQYF
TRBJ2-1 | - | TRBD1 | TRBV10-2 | TGCGCCAGCAGTGAGTCGGGGACAGGGGCGAGTGAGCAGTTCTTC | CASSESGTGASEQFF
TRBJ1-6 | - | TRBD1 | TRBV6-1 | TGTGCCAGCAGACCTCCGGGACAGGGGGCCTCACCCCTCCACTTT | CASRPPGQGASPLHF
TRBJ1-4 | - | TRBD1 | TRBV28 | TGTGCCAGCAGTCGGGACAGGGAAAAACTGTTTTTT | CASSRDREKLFF
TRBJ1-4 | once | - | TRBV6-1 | TGTGCCAGCAGTGAAGTGGCAGGGGTGGAGGAAAAACTGTTTTTT | CASSEVAGVEEKLFF
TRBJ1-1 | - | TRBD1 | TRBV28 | TGTGCCAGCAGTACTCGACAGGGAGCGAACACTGAAGCTTTCTTT | CASSTRQGANTEAFF
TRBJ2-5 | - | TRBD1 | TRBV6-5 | TGTGCCAGCAGGACAGGGGGCGAAGAGACCCAGTACTTC | CASRTGGEETQYF
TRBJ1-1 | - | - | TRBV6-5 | TGTGCCAGCAGTTACTCGGGGGCTTCAGCTTTCTTT | CASSYSGASAFF
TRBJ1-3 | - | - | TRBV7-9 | TGTGCCAGCAGCTTACCCGCGGCTGGAAACACCATATATTTT | CASSLPAAGNTIYF
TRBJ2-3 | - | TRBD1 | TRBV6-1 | TGTGCCAGCAGGACCGGGACAGGGGGCACAGATACGCAGTATTTT | CASRTGTGGTDTQYF
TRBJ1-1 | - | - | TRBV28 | TGTGCCAGCAGGGGGACTGATAAGAACACTGAAGCTTTCTTT | CASRGTDKNTEAFF
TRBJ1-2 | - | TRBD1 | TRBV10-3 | TGTGCCATCAGTGAGTCGATCTTGGCAGGGGGCTTCGAGGGCTACACCTTC | CAISESILAGGFEGYTF
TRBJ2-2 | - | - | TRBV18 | TGTGCCAGCTCCCGGGTTTGGTCTCTAAACACCGGGGAGCTGTTTTTT | CASSRVWSLNTGELFF
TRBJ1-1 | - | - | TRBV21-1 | TGTGCCAGCATCAGGACAGGGTCGGACACTGAAGCTTTCTTT | CASIRTGSDTEAFF
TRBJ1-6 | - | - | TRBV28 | TGTGCCAGCAGGTTAGATAGGGGGTCACCCCTCCACTTT | CASRLDRGSPLHF
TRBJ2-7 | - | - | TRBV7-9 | TGTGCCAGCAGCTTCGGGGGGCCCTACGAGCAGTACTTC | CASSFGGPYEQYF
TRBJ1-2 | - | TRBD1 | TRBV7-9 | TGTGCCAGCAGTTCCGGGACAGGATTAGCTAACTATGGCTACACCTTC | CASSSGTGLANYGYTF
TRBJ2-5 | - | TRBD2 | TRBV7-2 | TGTGCCAGCAGCTTAGTAGCGGGGGGGCTTGGGACCCAGTACTTC | CASSLVAGGLGTQYF
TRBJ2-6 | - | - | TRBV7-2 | TGTGCCAGCAGCTTAGTTTCGGGCTCTGGGGCCAACGTCCTGACTTTC | CASSLVSGSGANVLTF
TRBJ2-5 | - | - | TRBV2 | TGTGCCAGCACAGGTGACGAAGAGACCCAGTACTTC | CASTGDEETQYF
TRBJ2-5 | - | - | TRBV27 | TGTGCCAGCTGCGCAGGGGTCGGGGAGACCCAGTACTTC | CASCAGVGETQYF
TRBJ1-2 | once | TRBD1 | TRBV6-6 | TGTGCCAGCAGTTACCGACAGGGGGCTGACGGTGGCTACACCTTC | CASSYRQGADGGYTF
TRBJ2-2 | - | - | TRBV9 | TGTGCCAGCAGTGGGACAAGTAACACCGGGGAGCTGTTTTTT | CASSGTSNTGELFF
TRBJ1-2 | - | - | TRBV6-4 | TGTGCCAGCAGTGACTCGGGGACACCTGCTAACTATGGCTACACCTTC | CASSDSGTPANYGYTF